This is a list of T cell receptor beta chains from one sample in a study of T cells in localized non-small cell lung cancer. The protocol was immunoSEQ multiplex PCR, while the TCRdb copy is restricted to in-frame clones and leaves out a portion. The table records approximately 21,000 clones, over 75% of them present only once. The sequenced sample was peripheral blood, obtained before any cancer treatment. These receptor sequences come from a woman between 35 and 70 years old with stage I lung adenocarcinoma. CDR3s include the opening cysteine and the closing phenylalanine or tryptophan. Fields, in order: V gene, clone size, J gene, CDR3 length, D gene, CDR3 DNA, CDR3 protein. A D gene is named only where the DNA matches it firmly. Clone size, where shown, is once, few, many, or a class for clones that have expanded.

TRBV9,NA,TRBJ2-1,15,NA,TGTGCCAGCAGCGTGCAGGGACCATTTAACAATGAGCAGTTCTTC,CASSVQGPFNNEQFF
TRBV18,NA,TRBJ1-5,13,NA,TGTGCCAGCTCCCGGGACGAACGTCAGCCCCAGCATTTT,CASSRDERQPQHF
TRBV5-1,NA,TRBJ1-2,14,NA,TGCGCCAGCAGCTTCCTATCTGGGTCTGATGGCTACACCTTC,CASSFLSGSDGYTF
TRBV19,NA,TRBJ1-5,13,NA,TGTGCCAGTAGAGGGAGGGGGGGTCAGCCCCAGCATTTT,CASRGRGGQPQHF
TRBV6-9,once,TRBJ2-7,15,TRBD1,TGTGCCAGCAGTTACCGTCCGACAGGGGGCTACGAGCAGTACTTC,CASSYRPTGGYEQYF
TRBV7-2,few,TRBJ1-5,13,NA,TGTGCCAGCAGCCGGGACAGCAATCAGCCCCAGCATTTT,CASSRDSNQPQHF
TRBV7-2,NA,TRBJ2-5,12,TRBD2,TGTGCCAGCAGCTTCCCTAGCGGGGCCCAGTACTTC,CASSFPSGAQYF
TRBV7-9,NA,TRBJ2-2,14,NA,TGTGCCAGCAGCATTGACTGGAACACCGGGGAGCTGTTTTTT,CASSIDWNTGELFF
TRBV19,once,TRBJ1-5,14,NA,TGTGCCAGTACCGAGGGGAGATACAATCAGCCCCAGCATTTT,CASTEGRYNQPQHF
TRBV6-6,NA,TRBJ1-2,13,NA,TGTGCCAGCATCCCCGACAGGAACTATGGCTACACCTTC,CASIPDRNYGYTF
TRBV29-1,NA,TRBJ2-7,13,NA,TGCAGCGTTGTAACTGTGGCTTCCTACGAGCAGTACTTC,CSVVTVASYEQYF
TRBV6-1,NA,TRBJ1-1,14,NA,TGTGCCAGCAGTGGGATGGGTGGGGACACTGAAGCTTTCTTT,CASSGMGGDTEAFF
TRBV28,NA,TRBJ2-7,13,TRBD1,TGTGCCAGCAGTAGACAGGGAATGGGGGAGCAGTACTTC,CASSRQGMGEQYF
TRBV6-6,NA,TRBJ2-7,14,TRBD1,TGTGCCAGCAGACTGGGACAGGGGGCCTACGAGCAGTACTTC,CASRLGQGAYEQYF
TRBV6-5,NA,TRBJ2-5,13,NA,TGTGCCAGCAGTGGAAGTTGGCAAGAGACCCAGTACTTC,CASSGSWQETQYF
TRBV5-6,NA,TRBJ2-3,16,TRBD2,TGTGCCAGCAGCCGGACTAGCGGGTTTAGCACAGATACGCAGTATTTT,CASSRTSGFSTDTQYF
TRBV7-9,NA,TRBJ2-3,15,TRBD2,TGTGCCAGCAGCACCACTAGCGGGAGGGCACAAACGCAGTATTTT,CASSTTSGRAQTQYF
TRBV7-6,NA,TRBJ2-5,14,NA,TGTGCCAGCAGCTTAGGAGATCCTATGGGGACCCAGTACTTC,CASSLGDPMGTQYF
TRBV9,NA,TRBJ1-2,15,NA,TGTGCCAGCAGCGTACCCGACGCCGGCGGCTATGGCTACACCTTC,CASSVPDAGGYGYTF
TRBV9,once,TRBJ1-2,16,NA,TGTGCCAGCAGCGTAGCTATGGCCGGAGCTAACTATGGCTACACCTTC,CASSVAMAGANYGYTF
TRBV4-3,NA,TRBJ1-4,14,NA,TGCGCCAGCAGCCGACCAGACAGAAATGAAAAACTGTTTTTT,CASSRPDRNEKLFF
TRBV27,once,TRBJ2-7,16,NA,TGTGCCAGCAGTTTCTCATCGGGCAGGGTCACCTACGAGCAGTACTTC,CASSFSSGRVTYEQYF
TRBV30,NA,TRBJ2-7,11,NA,TGTGCCTGGAGTAGATCTTACGAGCAGTACTTC,CAWSRSYEQYF
TRBV2,NA,TRBJ1-3,14,NA,TGTGCCAGCAACACAGTCAGCTCTGGAAACACCATATATTTT,CASNTVSSGNTIYF
TRBV2,NA,TRBJ2-5,15,TRBD2,TGTGCCAGCAGTGGGGGACTAGCGAGTCGAGAGACCCAGTACTTC,CASSGGLASRETQYF
TRBV2,few,TRBJ2-7,13,NA,TGTGCCAGCGCTCAATCTGTGGTCTACGAGCAGTACTTC,CASAQSVVYEQYF
TRBV4-1,NA,TRBJ1-1,14,NA,TGCGCCAGCAGCCAAGGATACGGAGGCACTGAAGCTTTCTTT,CASSQGYGGTEAFF
TRBV11-3,NA,TRBJ2-1,17,TRBD2,TGTGCCAGCAGCCCCCGGACTAGCGGGAGGGGCGCTCATGAGCAGTTCTTC,CASSPRTSGRGAHEQFF
TRBV7-2,NA,TRBJ2-7,14,NA,TGTGCCAGCAGCTTCGACAGCCTTCTCTACGAGCAGTACTTC,CASSFDSLLYEQYF
TRBV9,NA,TRBJ2-2,14,NA,TGTGCCAGCAGCGTAGAGGTAGACACCGGGGAGCTGTTTTTT,CASSVEVDTGELFF
TRBV6-6,NA,TRBJ2-2,11,NA,TGTGCCACCGGACGGTCCGGGGAGCTGTTTTTT,CATGRSGELFF
TRBV29-1,NA,TRBJ2-7,14,NA,TGCAGCGTTGGAGGCAGGGGTAACTCCTACGAGCAGTACTTC,CSVGGRGNSYEQYF
TRBV28,once,TRBJ1-4,14,NA,TGTGCCAGCAGTTTCTGGCCAACTAATGAAAAACTGTTTTTT,CASSFWPTNEKLFF
TRBV18,NA,TRBJ1-2,16,TRBD1,TGTGCCAGCTCACGACTTGAGACAGGGGGTTCAAATGGCTACACCTTC,CASSRLETGGSNGYTF
TRBV10-3,once,TRBJ2-1,18,TRBD2,TGTGCCATCAGTGAGTCTAGCGGGAGGATTCGTACTACCGATGAGCAGTTCTTC,CAISESSGRIRTTDEQFF
TRBV11-3,NA,TRBJ1-5,15,NA,TGTGCCAGCAGCTCACCGGGCCTGAGCAATCAGCCCCAGCATTTT,CASSSPGLSNQPQHF
TRBV28,NA,TRBJ2-1,15,TRBD2,TGTGCCAGCAGGCCCGGAATAGCGGGGGGAAATGAGCAGTTCTTC,CASRPGIAGGNEQFF
TRBV30,NA,TRBJ2-1,10,NA,TGTGCCTGGAGTAGGGGTGAGCAGTTCTTC,CAWSRGEQFF
TRBV6-5,NA,TRBJ2-1,15,TRBD1,TGTGCCAGCACCCCCGGGACAGGGAGGACCAATGAGCAGTTCTTC,CASTPGTGRTNEQFF
TRBV11-2,NA,TRBJ1-1,13,NA,TGTGCCAGCAGCTTATCAGTAAACACTGAAGCTTTCTTT,CASSLSVNTEAFF
TRBV7-3,NA,TRBJ2-3,15,TRBD2,TGTGCCAGCAGCCTGCTAGCGGGAGGGACAGATACGCAGTATTTT,CASSLLAGGTDTQYF
TRBV6-5,NA,TRBJ1-4,12,NA,TGTGCCAGCAGTTACATAAATGAAAAACTGTTTTTT,CASSYINEKLFF
TRBV4-3,once,TRBJ2-4,14,NA,TGCGCCAGCAGCCCCGGAGGGGGCAGCGACATTCAGTACTTC,CASSPGGGSDIQYF
TRBV6-6,NA,TRBJ2-3,15,TRBD2,TGTGCCAGCGCGACTAGCAGATCTAGCACAGATACGCAGTATTTT,CASATSRSSTDTQYF
TRBV6-7,NA,TRBJ2-7,16,TRBD1,TGTGCCAGCAGCGTACCGGGACAGGGGATCTCCTACGAGCAGTACTTC,CASSVPGQGISYEQYF
TRBV2,NA,TRBJ2-7,13,TRBD1,TGTGCCAGCACAGGACAGGGGGAAGGCGAGCAGTACTTC,CASTGQGEGEQYF
TRBV13,once,TRBJ2-1,12,TRBD2,TGTGCCAGCAGCTTAACAGCGGGGTTGGTGTTCTTC,CASSLTAGLVFF